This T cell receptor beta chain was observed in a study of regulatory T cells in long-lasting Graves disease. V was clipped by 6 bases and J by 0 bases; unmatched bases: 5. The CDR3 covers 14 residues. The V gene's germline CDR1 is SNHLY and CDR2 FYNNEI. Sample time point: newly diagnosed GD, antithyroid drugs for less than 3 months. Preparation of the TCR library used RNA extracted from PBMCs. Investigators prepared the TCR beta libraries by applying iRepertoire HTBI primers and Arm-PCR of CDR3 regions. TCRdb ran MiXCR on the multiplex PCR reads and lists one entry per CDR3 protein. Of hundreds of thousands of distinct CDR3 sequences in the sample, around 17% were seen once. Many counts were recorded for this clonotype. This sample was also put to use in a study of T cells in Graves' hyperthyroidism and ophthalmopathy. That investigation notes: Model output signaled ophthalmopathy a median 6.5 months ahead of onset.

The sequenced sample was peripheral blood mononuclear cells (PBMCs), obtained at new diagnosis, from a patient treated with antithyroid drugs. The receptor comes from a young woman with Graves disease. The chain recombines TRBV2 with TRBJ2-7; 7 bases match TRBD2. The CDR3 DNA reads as TGTGCCAGCAGGGGGCGGGAGACCTCCTACGAGCAGTACTTC. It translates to CASRGRETSYEQYF.